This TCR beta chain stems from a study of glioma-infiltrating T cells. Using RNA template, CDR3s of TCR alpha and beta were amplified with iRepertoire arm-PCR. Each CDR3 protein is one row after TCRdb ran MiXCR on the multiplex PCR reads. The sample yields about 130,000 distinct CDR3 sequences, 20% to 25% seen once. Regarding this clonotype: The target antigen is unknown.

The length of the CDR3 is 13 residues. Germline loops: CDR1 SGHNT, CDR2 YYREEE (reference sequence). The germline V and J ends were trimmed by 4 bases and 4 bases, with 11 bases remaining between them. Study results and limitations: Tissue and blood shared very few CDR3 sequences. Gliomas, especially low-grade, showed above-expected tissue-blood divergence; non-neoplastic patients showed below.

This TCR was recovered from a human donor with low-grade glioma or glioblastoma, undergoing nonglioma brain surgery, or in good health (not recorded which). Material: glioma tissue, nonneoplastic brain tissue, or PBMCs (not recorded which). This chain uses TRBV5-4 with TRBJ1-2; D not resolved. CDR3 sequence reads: CASSPDGTYGYTF. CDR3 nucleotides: TGTGCCAGCAGCCCAGACGGAACCTATGGCTACACCTTC.